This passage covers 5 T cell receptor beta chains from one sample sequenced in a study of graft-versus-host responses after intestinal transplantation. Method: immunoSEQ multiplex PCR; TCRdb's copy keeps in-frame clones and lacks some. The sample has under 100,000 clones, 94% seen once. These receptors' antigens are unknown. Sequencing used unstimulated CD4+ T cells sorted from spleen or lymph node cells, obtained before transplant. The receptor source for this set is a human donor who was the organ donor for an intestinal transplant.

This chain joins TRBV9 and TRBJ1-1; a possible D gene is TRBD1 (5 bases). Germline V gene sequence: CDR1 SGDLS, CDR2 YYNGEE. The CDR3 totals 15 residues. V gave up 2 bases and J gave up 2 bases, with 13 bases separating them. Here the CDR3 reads CASSVYGGSNTEAFF. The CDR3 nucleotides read TGTGCCAGCAGCGTGTACGGGGGGAGTAACACTGAAGCTTTCTTT.

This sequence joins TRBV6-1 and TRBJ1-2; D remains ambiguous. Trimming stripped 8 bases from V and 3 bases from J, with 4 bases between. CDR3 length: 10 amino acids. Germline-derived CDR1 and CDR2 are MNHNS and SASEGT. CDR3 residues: CASADYGYTF. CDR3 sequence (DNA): TGTGCCAGCGCCGACTATGGCTACACCTTC.

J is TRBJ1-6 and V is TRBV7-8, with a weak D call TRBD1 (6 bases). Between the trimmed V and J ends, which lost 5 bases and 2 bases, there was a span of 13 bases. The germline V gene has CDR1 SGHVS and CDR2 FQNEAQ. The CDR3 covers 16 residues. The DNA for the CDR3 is TGTGCCAGCAGCATAGGGGGAACTCCCTATAATTCACCCCTCCACTTT. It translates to CASSIGGTPYNSPLHF. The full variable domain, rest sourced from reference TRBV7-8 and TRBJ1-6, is GAGVSQSPRYKVAKRGQDVALRCDPISGHVSLFWYQQALGQGPEFLTYFQNEAQLDKSGLPSDRFFAERPEGSVSTLKIQRTQQEDSAVYLCASSIGGTPYNSPLHFGNGTRLTVT.

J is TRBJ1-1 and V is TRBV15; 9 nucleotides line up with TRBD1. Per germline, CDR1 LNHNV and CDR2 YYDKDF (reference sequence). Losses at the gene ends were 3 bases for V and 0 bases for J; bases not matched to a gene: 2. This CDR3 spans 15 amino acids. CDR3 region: CATSRTGGLNTEAFF. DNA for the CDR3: TGTGCCACCAGCAGGACAGGGGGGCTGAACACTGAAGCTTTCTTT.

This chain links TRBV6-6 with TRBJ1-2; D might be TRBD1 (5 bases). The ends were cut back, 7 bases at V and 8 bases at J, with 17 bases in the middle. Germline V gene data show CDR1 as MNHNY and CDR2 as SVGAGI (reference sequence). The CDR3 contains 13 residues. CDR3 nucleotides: TGTGCCAGCAACCGGGACGGGGGATTCGGCTACACCTTC. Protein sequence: CASNRDGGFGYTF.